One and the same sample provided the 16 T cell receptor beta chains below, sequenced in a study of Ad26.COV2.S vaccination and SARS-CoV-2 variants. Sequencing was performed with immunoSEQ multiplex PCR; in TCRdb, only in-frame clones are kept and a portion is missing. Among approximately 300,000 clones listed, about 86% were seen once. The treatment: roughly 18 received Ad26.COV2.S at low or high dose, single or two shots; roughly five received placebo; per-sample allocation not given. The samples were gathered on day 63 after the first injection of vaccine or placebo. Sequences were derived from peripheral blood, sampled in a trial of Ad26.COV2.S vaccine versus placebo. All receptors come from a person aged 18 to 59 who received the Ad26.COV2.S COVID-19 vaccine or a placebo.

The chain uses TRBV7-2 and TRBJ2-7; TRBD2 matches at 8 bases. Germline CDR1 reads SGHTA; CDR2 reads FQGNSA. Trimming at V came to 4 bases and at J to 6 bases, leaving 14 bases not matched to a gene. This CDR3 has 16 residues. CDR3 amino acids: CASSSTSLAGRGEQYF. Here the CDR3 DNA reads TGTGCCAGCAGCTCCACCTCCTTAGCGGGGAGGGGCGAGCAGTACTTC.

In this sample, this clone turned up once. The chain's CDR3 is CATLKASGSGANVLTF. The CDR3 coding sequence is TGTGCCACCCTAAAGGCTAGCGGTTCTGGGGCCAACGTCCTGACTTTC. This sequence joins TRBV19 and TRBJ2-6, with 7 bases that match TRBD2. The germline CDR1 and CDR2 sequences are LNHDA and SQIVND (reference sequence). With 10 bases clipped from V and 1 base from J, the junction kept 10 bases outside the gene matches. The CDR3 has 16 amino acids.

This chain connects TRBV18 to TRBJ2-3; D ambiguous. Per germline, CDR1 KGHSH and CDR2 LQKENI. The length of the CDR3 is 11 residues. V lost 5 bases, J lost 2 bases, and 2 bases lay in between. CDR3 protein: CASSATDTQYF. The CDR3 DNA reads TGTGCCAGCTCAGCCACAGATACGCAGTATTTT. Full variable domain (remainder filled in from reference TRBV18 and TRBJ2-3): NAGVMQNPRHLVRRRGQEARLRCSPMKGHSHVYWYRQLPEEGLKFMVYLQKENIIDESGMPKERFSAEFPKEGPSILRIQQVVRGDSAAYFCASSATDTQYFGPGTRLTVL.

CDR3 sequence (DNA): TGTGCCATCACGCCTAGCGGGGGGCCTAGGGATACGCAGTATTTT. Protein sequence: CAITPSGGPRDTQYF. The chain couples TRBV10-3 to TRBJ2-3; 11 bases align to TRBD2. The length of the CDR3 is 15 residues. Germline CDR1 is ENHRY and CDR2 is SYGVKD. The V and J ends lost 7 bases and 6 bases, in that order; junction bases with no gene match: 9.

The V call is TRBV19, the J call TRBJ2-5; the match to TRBD2 covers 8 bases. The V gene end was trimmed by 5 bases and the J gene end by 5 bases; junction bases not matched to a gene: 7. Germline V gene lookup returns CDR1 LNHDA and CDR2 SQIVND (reference sequence). The CDR3 contains 14 residues. The CDR3 DNA is TGTGCCAGTAGTTCGACCGGGGGGGCGGAGACCCAGTACTTC. Protein sequence: CASSSTGGAETQYF. The full variable domain, completed using reference TRBV19 and TRBJ2-5, is DGGITQSPKYLFRKEGQNVTLSCEQNLNHDAMYWYRQDPGQGLRLIYYSQIVNDFQKGDIAEGYSVSREKKESFPLTVTSAQKNPTAFYLCASSSTGGAETQYFGPGTRLLVL.

The chain couples TRBV5-5 to TRBJ2-2; D may match TRBD1 or TRBD2 (5 bases each). The V and J ends lost 3 bases and 7 bases respectively, with 16 bases between them. Germline loops: CDR1 SGHKS, CDR2 YYEKEE (reference sequence). The CDR3 consists of 15 residues. The CDR3 spells CASSSYLGAGGELFF. CDR3 nucleotide sequence: TGTGCCAGCAGCTCCTACTTAGGGGCGGGCGGGGAGCTGTTTTTT.

This clone was found a few times. The chain couples TRBV6-2 or TRBV6-3 to TRBJ2-2; no definite D call. Between the trimmed V and J ends, which lost 0 bases and 7 bases, there was a span of 15 bases. The CDR3 consists of 16 residues. In germline, CDR1 is MNHEY, CDR2 SVGEGT. CDR3: CASSYSGSGLGGELFF. CDR3 bases: TGTGCCAGCAGTTACTCAGGATCCGGGCTCGGCGGGGAGCTGTTTTTT.

The V gene is TRBV7-6, the J gene TRBJ2-3; 9 bases agree with TRBD2. This CDR3 comprises 18 residues. The V and J ends lost 1 base and 2 bases, in that order; junction bases with no gene match: 10. CDR1 and CDR2 from the germline V gene are SGHVS and FNYEAQ. The CDR3 DNA reads as TGTGCCAGCAGCTTAGGGGGGGCGGCTAGCGGGAACACAGATACGCAGTATTTT. Protein: CASSLGGAASGNTDTQYF.

The gene calls are TRBV6-5 and TRBJ1-5; the D is unclear. Germline loops: CDR1 MNHEY, CDR2 SVGAGI. The V end was cut by 2 bases, the J end by 2 bases, with 7 bases between. There are 14 residues in the CDR3. The CDR3 loop is CASSYRTGNQPQHF. CDR3 DNA sequence: TGTGCCAGCAGTTACCGGACGGGCAATCAGCCCCAGCATTTT.

The gene calls are TRBV11-2 and TRBJ2-1; the D gene is possibly TRBD1 (6 bases). The CDR3 is made up of 16 amino acids. Germline assignment: CDR1 SGHAT and CDR2 FQNNGV. The V and J ends lost 2 bases and 7 bases respectively, with 18 bases between them. CDR3 nucleotide sequence: TGTGCCAGCAGCTTACTCGTAGGGCAGGGGATGAATGAGCAGTTCTTC. As protein: CASSLLVGQGMNEQFF.

The rearrangement joins TRBV29-1 to TRBJ2-3, with 7 bases that match TRBD2. Germline loops: CDR1 SQVTM, CDR2 ANQGSEA. Trimming at V came to 4 bases and at J to 1 base, leaving 2 bases not matched to a gene. This CDR3 has 13 residues. In nucleotides, the CDR3 is TGCAGCGTTGTCAGCGGGGGCACAGATACGCAGTATTTT. As protein: CSVVSGGTDTQYF.

The gene calls are TRBV6-5 and TRBJ1-2; 7 positions match TRBD1. Germline V gene sequence: CDR1 MNHEY, CDR2 SVGAGI. The CDR3 has 13 residues. The ends lost 6 bases at V and 4 bases at J; junction bases unmatched: 5. The CDR3 sequence is CASRKGTVYGYTF. DNA of the CDR3: TGTGCCAGCAGAAAAGGGACAGTCTATGGCTACACCTTC.

The rearrangement joins TRBV30 to TRBJ2-3; 11 bases are a match to TRBD2. The V and J ends lost 5 bases and 0 bases, in that order; junction bases with no gene match: 4. The CDR3 has 15 residues. Per germline, CDR1 GTSNPN and CDR2 SVGIG (reference sequence). The CDR3 DNA follows: TGTGCCTGGTCGACTAGCGGGAAAAGCACAGATACGCAGTATTTT. This translates into CAWSTSGKSTDTQYF.

The chain employs TRBV16 and TRBJ1-2; D possibly corresponds to TRBD1 (5 bases). Trimming removed 0 bases from V and 1 base from J, with 9 bases in between. The CDR3 runs 15 residues. Germline CDR1 reads KGHSY; CDR2 reads FQNENV. The CDR3 here is CASSQSWQGNYGYTF. Here the CDR3 DNA reads TGTGCCAGCAGCCAATCTTGGCAGGGTAACTATGGCTACACCTTC.

The CDR3 DNA sequence: TGTGCCAGCAGCTTAGCTCGCCTAGATACGCAGTATTTT. This encodes CASSLARLDTQYF. The chain carries TRBV7-2 and TRBJ2-3; D gene uncertain. Trimming took 0 bases from V and 5 from J, leaving 6 bases between them. Germline loops: CDR1 SGHTA, CDR2 FQGNSA. The CDR3 sequence is 13 residues long.

The chain joins TRBV6-5 to TRBJ1-2; D call uncertain. Germline V gene data show CDR1 as MNHEY and CDR2 as SVGAGI. The CDR3 totals 12 residues. V was cut by 7 bases and J by 2 bases, with 8 bases left in between. The CDR3 here is CASNPGNYGYTF. The CDR3 DNA follows: TGTGCCAGCAATCCAGGAAACTATGGCTACACCTTC.